This TCR beta chain derives from a study of OX40 agonist ivuxolimab in advanced cancers. Generated by immunoSEQ multiplex PCR, the TCRdb table keeps only in-frame clones and is missing some. Seen here are tens of thousands of clones, 75% to 85% observed once, and the top ten hold about 0.4%. Study results and limitations: Doses of 0.1 to 3.0 mg/kg were accompanied by clonal expansion of CD4+ and CD8+ blood T cells by week 6.

With respect to this clone: What it recognizes is unknown.

CDR1 is MNHEY, CDR2 SMNVEV, per germline (reference sequence). V was cut by 2 bases and J by 5 bases, with 7 bases left in between. The CDR3 covers 13 residues. The sample was CD4+ or CD8+ T cells sorted from blood, taken in a trial of the OX40 agonist ivuxolimab. The source of this sequence is an adult with an advanced solid tumor such as melanoma, head and neck, liver or kidney cancer. The chain recombines TRBV27 with TRBJ1-5; no firm D call. The CDR3 bases are TGTGCCAGCAGTTTACTAAGTCATCAGCCCCAGCATTTT. Translating gives CASSLLSHQPQHF.